This T cell receptor beta chain was recovered during a study of PD-1 blockade in mismatch repair-deficient tumors. At the level of the study: Enrolled about 2012-2016, patients had progressing, pretreated mismatch repair-deficient cancers of around 12 types.

Every patient had mismatch repair deficiency by PCR or immunohistochemistry. Measured with immunoSEQ multiplex PCR; TCRdb has only the in-frame clones, and not every one. This sample has around 30,000 clones, with about 85% found just once. The germline CDR1 and CDR2 sequences are MDHEN and SYDVKM. The length of the CDR3 is 15 residues. V lost 6 bases, J lost 5 bases, and 18 bases lay in between. Here the sequenced sample was PBMCs, taken less than 7 weeks after starting pembrolizumab. V usage is TRBV28 and J usage is TRBJ2-3; D gene uncertain. The TCR sequence derives from an adult with mismatch repair-deficient cancer. The CDR3 nucleotides are TGTGCCAGCAGCCCAGCCCCGGAGTTACGAGATACGCAGTATTTT. This sequence encodes CASSPAPELRDTQYF.